This TCR beta chain emerged from a study of immune cell composition in non-small cell lung cancer. Findings and caveats of the study: Adenocarcinomas with higher top tumour-associated clone frequency had more reactive TILs.

The germline CDR1 and CDR2 sequences are SGHAT and FQNNGV. The CDR3 sequence is 16 residues long. Unmatched junction bases numbered 4, after V lost 3 bases and J lost 2 bases. Normal lung sampling was at least 3 cm from the tumour, as distant as possible. Genomic DNA came from frozen unsorted single-cell suspensions. TCRdb's copy holds only in-frame clones and misses some; the assay was immunoSEQ multiplex PCR. The sample yields approximately 5,900 clones, roughly 85% seen once. About this clone itself: What it binds is not known.

The sequence derives from a human donor with non-small cell lung cancer. Input material: non-adjacent lung tissue. This chain links TRBV11-2 with TRBJ2-3; the match to TRBD2 covers 11 bases. The CDR3 region has the DNA TGTGCCAGCAGCTTCAGGACTAGCGGGCTCACAGATACGCAGTATTTT. Residues: CASSFRTSGLTDTQYF. Using reference TRBV11-2 and TRBJ2-3 for the parts outside the CDR3, the full variable domain is EAGVAQSPRYKIIEKRQSVAFWCNPISGHATLYWYQQILGQGPKLLIQFQNNGVVDDSQLPKDRFSAERLKGVDSTLKIQPAKLEDSAVYLCASSFRTSGLTDTQYFGPGTRLTVL.